The rows below give T cell receptor beta chains drawn from one sample of a study of blood T cells in healthy people across ages. Using its own MiXCR run on the 5' RACE reads, TCRdb lists one record per CDR3 protein. Counted here are roughly 1,800,000 distinct CDR3 sequences, less than 50% occurring once; the ten biggest clones make up roughly 2%. The specimen was blood. All receptors come from a woman aged 40 to 50 in good health. The CDR3 runs from the conserved cysteine through the conserved F or W. The D gene is left open where the match is weak. The size field is filled for only some rows; it gives once, few, many or a size class.

clone_size	d_call	v_call	j_call	cdr3_nt	cdr3_aa
.	TRBD1	TRBV25-1	TRBJ2-5	TGTGCCAGCAGTGATCAAGGGACAGGGTCAAGAGGGACCCAGTACTTC	CASSDQGTGSRGTQYF
few	.	TRBV6-2/TRBV6-3	TRBJ2-5	TGTGCCAGCAGCTGGACACGACCAGGGACCCAGTACTTC	CASSWTRPGTQYF
few	TRBD2	TRBV9	TRBJ2-1	TGTGCCAGCAGCGCCCCGGGACTAGCGGGGGGAACCTACAATGAGCAGTTCTTC	CASSAPGLAGGTYNEQFF
.	.	TRBV2	TRBJ1-4	TGTGCCAGCAGTGACGGGGGGTTAAATGAAAAACTGTTTTTT	CASSDGGLNEKLFF
.	.	TRBV7-8	TRBJ2-5	TGTGCCAGCAGCTTATGGCAGGATGGGGAGACCCAGTACTTC	CASSLWQDGETQYF
.	.	TRBV2	TRBJ1-4	TGTGCCAGCAGTGTGGCGACAGACGCTAATGAAAAACTGTTTTTT	CASSVATDANEKLFF
few	TRBD2	TRBV5-4	TRBJ2-3	TGTGCCAGCAGCCATGGGACTAGCGGGATAGGTGGGACAGATACGCAGTATTTT	CASSHGTSGIGGTDTQYF
.	.	TRBV7-9	TRBJ2-3	TGTGCCAGCAGCTTATTCTCTTCAGATACGCAGTATTTT	CASSLFSSDTQYF
.	TRBD2	TRBV14	TRBJ2-1	TGTGCCAGCCGGCGGGGGGGCTCATTTTACAATGAGCAGTTCTTC	CASRRGGSFYNEQFF
many	.	TRBV12-3/TRBV12-4	TRBJ1-6	TGTGCCAGCAGCCCGCGGGGGGGCAGGGTTAATTCACCCCTCCACTTT	CASSPRGGRVNSPLHF
once	TRBD2	TRBV6-5	TRBJ2-1	TGTGCCAGCAGTTCGCAGGCAGCGGGGTCTCGCGATGAGCAGTTCTTC	CASSSQAAGSRDEQFF
.	.	TRBV3-1	TRBJ2-4	TGTGCCAGCAGCCAAGATAGTCCGGCCATTCAGTACTTC	CASSQDSPAIQYF
.	TRBD1	TRBV7-2	TRBJ2-4	TGTGCCAGCAGCCCTAGGGGGGGGACAGGGGAAAACATTCAGTACTTC	CASSPRGGTGENIQYF
few	TRBD1	TRBV2	TRBJ2-1	TGTGCCAGCGGGACAGGGGGCGCGTGGAATGAGCAGTTCTTC	CASGTGGAWNEQFF
few	.	TRBV24-1	TRBJ2-5	TGTGCCACCAGTGATACGAGACGGTATCAAGAGACCCAGTACTTC	CATSDTRRYQETQYF
.	.	TRBV28	TRBJ2-7	TGTGCCGGCAGTGTTTCCGTATACGAGCAGTACTTC	CAGSVSVYEQYF
.	.	TRBV21-1	TRBJ2-1	TGTGCCAGCAGCAAAGAGGGGAGCGGGTATACCAATGAGCAGTTCTTC	CASSKEGSGYTNEQFF
.	.	TRBV15	TRBJ1-5	TGTGCCACCAGCAGTGAAGGGAGGGCGTTAAATCGGCCCCAGCATTTT	CATSSEGRALNRPQHF
.	.	TRBV6-1	TRBJ1-2	TGTGCCAGCAAGTGGCGAACGTCTAACTATGGCTACACCTTC	CASKWRTSNYGYTF
once	.	TRBV20-1	TRBJ1-1	TGCAGTGCCTCAACCGACCCTGAAGCTTTCTTT	CSASTDPEAFF
.	.	TRBV5-6	TRBJ2-7	TGTGCCAGCTGCCAGGCGGCCAGAACCTACGAGCAGTACTTC	CASCQAARTYEQYF
.	TRBD1	TRBV6-5	TRBJ2-3	TGTGCCAGCAGACCGGGACAGGCTAGAGATACGCAGTATTTT	CASRPGQARDTQYF
.	.	TRBV24-1	TRBJ2-1	TGTGCCACCAGGGCCCCGGGACTGGAGTACAATGAGCAGTTCTTC	CATRAPGLEYNEQFF
.	.	TRBV5-1	TRBJ2-3	TGCGCCAGCAGTCGCCTACAGGGTGGCGGCACAGATACGCAGTATTTT	CASSRLQGGGTDTQYF